This is a list of T cell receptor beta chains from one sample in a study of Tregs in tolerant kidney transplant recipients. TCRdb's copy holds only in-frame clones and misses some; the assay was immunoSEQ multiplex PCR. Of some 14,000 clones in the sample, around nine tenths were seen once. Material: CD8+ T cells from blood. All receptors come from a human donor in good health. Each CDR3 is given with its conserved first and last residue. A D gene is named only where the DNA matches it firmly. For some rows the clone size is stated as once, few or many, or as a class when expanded; others skip it.

cdr3_length	clone_size	v_call	d_call	j_call	cdr3_aa	cdr3_nt
17	-	TRBV7-8	TRBD1	TRBJ1-3	CASSLRDREIPGNTIYF	TGTGCCAGCAGCCTCCGGGACAGGGAGATTCCTGGAAACACCATATATTTT
14	-	TRBV6-1	-	TRBJ1-1	CATHSWEGVSEAFF	TGTGCCACGCATTCGTGGGAGGGAGTATCTGAAGCTTTCTTT
14	-	TRBV29-1	-	TRBJ1-1	CSVAYSGENTEAFF	TGCAGCGTTGCTTACAGTGGCGAGAACACTGAAGCTTTCTTT
14	-	TRBV21-1	-	TRBJ1-2	CASSLRRWDRGYTF	TGTGCCAGCAGCTTACGCAGGTGGGACCGGGGCTACACCTTC
15	-	TRBV13	TRBD2	TRBJ2-7	CASSLAPGLAGEQYF	TGTGCCAGCAGCTTAGCCCCGGGACTAGCGGGGGAGCAGTACTTC
16	-	TRBV9	-	TRBJ2-3	CASSPDRVDRTDTQYF	TGTGCCAGCAGCCCCGATAGGGTCGACAGGACAGATACGCAGTATTTT
13	-	TRBV4-2	-	TRBJ1-1	CASSQVPNTEAFF	TGTGCCAGCAGCCAAGTCCCAAACACTGAAGCTTTCTTT
11	few	TRBV20-1	TRBD1	TRBJ1-1	CRAGQGSEAFF	TGCAGGGCGGGACAGGGTTCTGAAGCTTTCTTT
12	-	TRBV10-2	-	TRBJ2-5	CASSSGGETQYF	TGCGCCAGCAGTAGTGGGGGAGAGACCCAGTACTTC
18	-	TRBV4-3	-	TRBJ2-1	CASSRIRGRISSYNEQFF	TGCGCCAGCAGCCGGATCAGAGGGAGGATTTCCTCCTACAATGAGCAGTTCTTC
12	few	TRBV19	-	TRBJ2-1	CASSITYNEQFF	TGTGCCAGTAGTATAACTTACAATGAGCAGTTCTTC
16	-	TRBV28	TRBD2	TRBJ2-1	CASSLLSGSSYNEQFF	TGTGCCAGCAGTTTGCTAAGCGGGAGCTCCTACAATGAGCAGTTCTTC
21	few	TRBV7-6	TRBD2	TRBJ2-1	CASSPTTRFLAGALKSGEQFF	TGTGCCAGCAGCCCCACGACAAGGTTTTTAGCGGGAGCCCTCAAATCAGGGGAGCAGTTCTTC
15	-	TRBV7-6	-	TRBJ2-2	CASSLGPLNTGELFF	TGTGCCAGCAGCCTAGGACCTCTTAACACCGGGGAGCTGTTTTTT
14	once	TRBV9	-	TRBJ1-5	CASSGGYSNQPQHF	TGTGCCAGCAGCGGAGGATATAGCAATCAACCCCAGCATTTT
14	-	TRBV6-5	-	TRBJ2-5	CASSSTGWGETQYF	TGTGCCAGCAGTTCCACAGGGTGGGGAGAGACCCAGTACTTC
16	-	TRBV6-5	-	TRBJ2-2	CASSYSSFGDTGELFF	TGTGCCAGCAGTTACTCGAGTTTCGGGGACACCGGGGAGCTGTTTTTT
12	-	TRBV7-9	-	TRBJ2-3	CASSFPAGTQYF	TGTGCCAGCAGCTTTCCGGCTGGTACGCAGTATTTT
14	-	TRBV15	-	TRBJ2-7	CATSRGSQGYEQYF	TGTGCCACCAGCAGAGGATCACAGGGATACGAGCAGTACTTC
17	-	TRBV7-2	TRBD2	TRBJ2-1	CASSLRSGSGVYNEQFF	TGTGCCAGCAGTCTACGTTCCGGTAGCGGGGTGTACAATGAGCAGTTCTTC
14	-	TRBV4-2	-	TRBJ1-5	CASSPAGANQPQHF	TGTGCCAGCAGCCCCGCAGGGGCCAATCAGCCCCAGCATTTT
15	-	TRBV4-1	TRBD1	TRBJ1-5	CASSQEFRGPQPQHF	TGCGCCAGCAGCCAAGAATTCAGGGGGCCTCAGCCCCAGCATTTT
16	-	TRBV25-1	-	TRBJ1-5	CASSEYEFSGNQPQHF	TGTGCCAGCAGTGAATATGAATTTTCAGGCAATCAGCCCCAGCATTTT
13	-	TRBV4-3	-	TRBJ2-7	CASSQGPSYEQYF	TGCGCCAGCAGCCAGGGCCCCAGCTACGAGCAGTACTTC
18	-	TRBV2	TRBD2	TRBJ2-1	CASSELAGGPSSYNEQFF	TGTGCCAGCAGTGAACTAGCGGGGGGTCCCAGCTCCTACAATGAGCAGTTCTTC
15	-	TRBV19	TRBD2	TRBJ2-7	CATSMNREGSYEQYF	TGTGCCACCAGTATGAATAGGGAGGGGTCCTACGAGCAGTACTTC
12	once	TRBV7-9	-	TRBJ2-1	CASSSGLTRQFF	TGTGCCAGCAGCTCCGGACTAACCAGGCAGTTCTTC
16	-	TRBV7-8	-	TRBJ1-4	CASSLAEALLGEKLFF	TGTGCCAGCAGCTTAGCGGAGGCCCTGTTAGGGGAAAAACTGTTTTTT
17	-	TRBV19	-	TRBJ1-2	CASSIVSSRLANYGYTF	TGTGCCAGTAGTATAGTCTCCAGCCGACTCGCTAACTATGGCTACACCTTC
13	-	TRBV11-2	-	TRBJ2-7	CASSLGGSYEQYF	TGTGCCAGCAGCTTGGGGGGCTCCTACGAGCAGTACTTC
14	few	TRBV7-6	-	TRBJ2-1	CASSLGGPQNEQFF	TGTGCCAGCAGCTTGGGGGGGCCGCAAAATGAGCAGTTCTTC
12	-	TRBV23-1	-	TRBJ1-5	CASRPQGQPQHF	TGCGCCAGCCGACCTCAGGGTCAGCCCCAGCATTTT
15	-	TRBV6-5	-	TRBJ2-5	CASSYIGGPGETQYF	TGTGCCAGCAGTTATATCGGGGGGCCGGGAGAGACCCAGTACTTC
14	few	TRBV7-2	-	TRBJ1-2	CASSLLQGSYGYTF	TGTGCCAGCAGCCTCCTACAGGGTTCCTATGGCTACACCTTC
15	-	TRBV13	TRBD2	TRBJ2-3	CASSRGGIRTDTQYF	TGTGCCAGCAGCCGGGGGGGGATACGCACAGATACGCAGTATTTT
15	-	TRBV19	TRBD1	TRBJ2-7	CASSIPGQGAYEQYF	TGTGCCAGTAGTATTCCGGGACAGGGGGCGTACGAGCAGTACTTC
14	once	TRBV7-9	-	TRBJ2-5	CASSPWTAVETQYF	TGTGCCAGCAGCCCCTGGACGGCTGTGGAGACCCAGTACTTC
14	large	TRBV7-2	-	TRBJ2-7	CASSPLGQPYEQYF	TGTGCCAGCAGCCCCCTTGGGCAGCCGTACGAGCAGTACTTC
15	once	TRBV7-2	-	TRBJ2-3	CASSLRPTWADTQYF	TGTGCCAGCAGCCTCCGCCCCACTTGGGCAGATACGCAGTATTTT
14	-	TRBV7-9	TRBD1	TRBJ2-5	CASSFSTGYETQYF	TGTGCCAGCAGCTTCTCGACAGGGTACGAGACCCAGTACTTC
14	-	TRBV7-9	-	TRBJ1-1	CASSLGGMNTEAFF	TGTGCCAGCAGCTTAGGAGGTATGAACACTGAAGCTTTCTTT
14	-	TRBV29-1	-	TRBJ1-1	CSAGRRLLNTEAFF	TGCAGCGCTGGACGGAGACTCCTGAACACTGAAGCTTTCTTT
15	-	TRBV6-5	TRBD1	TRBJ2-1	CASSYTGTGYGEQFF	TGTGCCAGCAGTTACACCGGGACAGGGTATGGCGAGCAGTTCTTC
13	-	TRBV29-1	-	TRBJ1-2	CSVDENSHNGYTF	TGCAGCGTTGACGAAAATTCACACAATGGCTACACCTTC
15	-	TRBV9	-	TRBJ1-6	CASSHGAGRNSPLHF	TGTGCCAGCAGTCATGGGGCAGGGAGAAATTCACCCCTCCACTTT
22	-	TRBV15	-	TRBJ1-1	CATSRGMGGGSLSKAMNTEAFF	TGTGCCACCAGCCGGGGGATGGGCGGAGGTTCTCTTAGTAAGGCCATGAACACTGAAGCTTTCTTT
14	-	TRBV7-9	TRBD2	TRBJ2-1	CASSLLAGLNEQFF	TGTGCCAGCAGCTTATTAGCGGGACTCAATGAGCAGTTCTTC
14	-	TRBV9	-	TRBJ2-1	CASSVTAGWDEQFF	TGTGCCAGCAGCGTTACGGCAGGGTGGGATGAGCAGTTCTTC
15	-	TRBV5-6	TRBD2	TRBJ2-1	CASSRSSRGEGEQFF	TGTGCCAGCTCCCGCTCCTCCCGGGGGGAAGGCGAGCAGTTCTTC
12	-	TRBV7-9	-	TRBJ1-1	CASSFMNTEAFF	TGTGCCAGCAGCTTCATGAACACTGAAGCTTTCTTT
13	-	TRBV6-5	-	TRBJ1-2	CASSQIPLYGYTF	TGTGCCAGCAGCCAAATCCCCCTCTATGGCTACACCTTC
16	-	TRBV27	-	TRBJ2-6	CASSLSSSSGANVLTF	TGTGCCAGCAGTTTATCTTCCAGCTCTGGGGCCAACGTCCTGACTTTC
15	-	TRBV6-5	-	TRBJ1-2	CASSYSSKGSYGYTF	TGTGCCAGCAGTTACTCGAGCAAGGGTAGCTATGGCTACACCTTC
16	-	TRBV15	-	TRBJ1-5	CATSSPLREGNQPQHF	TGTGCCACCAGCAGCCCCCTCAGGGAAGGGAATCAGCCCCAGCATTTT
11	-	TRBV6-5	-	TRBJ1-2	CATGGGYGYTF	TGTGCCACCGGAGGGGGCTATGGCTACACCTTC